The entry that follows covers one T cell receptor (beta chain) sequence. Its antigen is as yet unknown. Using immunoSEQ multiplex PCR, the repertoire was profiled, and TCRdb retains in-frame clones only, with some absent. The sample yields more than 60,000 clones, roughly four fifths seen once. The data stem from a study of OX40 agonist ivuxolimab in advanced cancers. Study-wide results and limits: Nonresponders included some who also had low normalized T-cell clonal expansion. CD4+ and CD8+ blood T cells expanded clonally by week 6 at 0.1 to 3.0 mg/kg.

J gave up 0 bases and V 2 bases, and 2 bases lay outside the gene matches. The CDR3 contains 15 residues. Germline CDR1 MDHEN, CDR2 SYDVKM. The sequenced sample was CD4+ or CD8+ T cells sorted from blood, obtained in a trial of the OX40 agonist ivuxolimab. This rearrangement joins TRBV28 to TRBJ2-3; the match to TRBD2 covers 7 bases. The TCR originated in an adult with an advanced solid tumor such as melanoma, head and neck, liver or kidney cancer. CDR3 residues: CASSLPSGSTDTQYF. As DNA, the CDR3 is TGTGCCAGCAGTTTACCTAGCGGAAGCACAGATACGCAGTATTTT. The whole variable domain, remainder taken from reference TRBV28 and TRBJ2-3, is DVKVTQSSRYLVKRTGEKVFLECVQDMDHENMFWYRQDPGLGLRLIYFSYDVKMKEKGDIPEGYSVSREKKERFSLILESASTNQTSMYLCASSLPSGSTDTQYFGPGTRLTVL.